This passage covers 27 T cell receptor beta chains from one sample sequenced in a study of blood T cells in healthy people across ages (dated by TCRdb to the mid-2010s). The library came from 5' RACE. Instrument used: Illumina HiSeq 2500. A second roughly 6 to 12 cycle PCR used a sample-barcoded 5' primer and a J-beta primer mix. TCRdb reprocessing: public reads trimmed at Q25 with fastp, clones called with MiXCR, in-frame beta chains kept. Rows with a matching CDR3 protein are joined into one entry that keeps the most common DNA and genes. This sample is represented by about 1.4 million distinct CDR3 sequences; roughly 64% of them were singletons. Of the sample, roughly 6.3% falls within the top ten clones. The sequencing sample was made of blood. The receptors were sampled from a man aged 18 to 29 in good health.

V is TRBV7-9 and J is TRBJ2-1; 7 bases match TRBD2. Trimming took 5 bases from V and 9 from J; bases not matched to a gene: 7. Germline loops: CDR1 SEHNR, CDR2 FQNEAQ (reference sequence). The CDR3 is 13 amino acids. The CDR3: CASSRGLITEQFF. CDR3 DNA sequence: TGTGCCAGCAGCAGGGGACTAATCACTGAGCAGTTCTTC.

V usage is TRBV4-1 and J usage is TRBJ1-2; D gene unclear. The CDR3 runs 14 residues. Trimming stripped 7 bases from V and 4 bases from J, with 16 bases between. Germline CDR1 and CDR2: MGHRA and YSYEKL. The CDR3 protein is CASNRLPAGYGYTF. In DNA, the CDR3 is TGCGCCAGCAACCGGCTCCCCGCCGGCTATGGCTACACCTTC.

In its sample, this clonotype was seen many times. The chain uses TRBV7-7 and TRBJ2-5; unclear D gene. Germline loops: CDR1 SSHAT, CDR2 FNYEAQ (reference sequence). V was pared by 0 bases and J by 0 bases, with 2 bases between. The length of the CDR3 is 13 residues. CDR3 region: CASSLAYQETQYF. DNA of the CDR3: TGTGCCAGCAGCTTAGCCTACCAAGAGACCCAGTACTTC.

The genes are TRBV6-5 and TRBJ1-4; the D gene is possibly TRBD1 (6 bases). The CDR3 is 14 residues long. Per the germline V gene, CDR1 is MNHEY and CDR2 is SVGAGI. Trimming stripped 2 bases from V and 7 bases from J, with 11 bases between. The DNA of the CDR3 is TGTGCCAGCAGTTACGTGGGGGGGCTTGAAAAACTGTTTTTT. Protein product: CASSYVGGLEKLFF.

The chain joins TRBV6-2 or TRBV6-3 to TRBJ1-5, with D unclear. V was trimmed by 2 bases and J by 1 base, leaving 9 bases between them. CDR1 and CDR2 (germline): MNHEY, SVGEGT. The CDR3 length is 15 residues. CDR3 sequence reads: CASSYITASNQPQHF. The CDR3 bases are TGTGCCAGCAGTTACATAACAGCCAGCAATCAGCCCCAGCATTTT.

The V call is TRBV29-1, the J call TRBJ2-2, with no clear D. Germline CDR1 and CDR2: SQVTM and ANQGSEA. Trimming pared 3 bases from V and 3 bases from J, leaving 8 bases between. The CDR3 consists of 13 residues. CDR3 nucleotide sequence: TGCAGCGTTGATATGGCGTACACCGGGGAGCTGTTTTTT. Amino acids: CSVDMAYTGELFF.

This rearrangement joins TRBV15 to TRBJ1-4; perhaps TRBD1 as D (6 bases). This CDR3 has 16 residues. The germline V gene encodes CDR1 LNHNV and CDR2 YYDKDF (reference sequence). Between the trimmed V and J ends, which lost 1 base and 3 bases, there was a span of 12 bases. CDR3 protein: CATSRGTGQSNEKLFF. CDR3 nucleotides: TGTGCCACCAGCAGAGGCACAGGGCAATCTAATGAAAAACTGTTTTTT.

The chain uses TRBV7-9 and TRBJ1-1; D call uncertain. The germline V and J ends were trimmed by 5 bases and 5 bases, with 12 bases remaining between them. Per germline, CDR1 SEHNR and CDR2 FQNEAQ (reference sequence). The CDR3 spans 13 residues. The CDR3 DNA reads TGTGCCAGCAGCCCAGAAGGGAAGACTGAAGCTTTCTTT. Its translation: CASSPEGKTEAFF. The variable domain in full, completed from reference TRBV7-9 and TRBJ1-1, reads DTGVSQNPRHKITKRGQNVTFRCDPISEHNRLYWYRQTLGQGPEFLTYFQNEAQLEKSRLLSDRFSAERPKGSFSTLEIQRTEQGDSAMYLCASSPEGKTEAFFGQGTRLTVV.

This chain's CDR3 is CASSEWEGTSGSYEQYF. CDR3 in DNA: TGTGCCAGCAGTGAATGGGAGGGGACTAGCGGATCCTACGAGCAGTACTTC. The V call is TRBV25-1, the J call TRBJ2-7; 11 positions match TRBD2. This CDR3 comprises 17 residues. From germline, CDR1 is MGHDK and CDR2 SYGVNS. V shed 1 base, J shed 1 base, and the junction held 6 bases outside the gene matches.

The chain combines TRBV7-2 with TRBJ1-1; D might be TRBD1 (5 bases). Between the trimmed V and J ends, which lost 5 bases and 4 bases, there was a span of 14 bases. Germline V gene sequence: CDR1 SGHTA, CDR2 FQGNSA. The CDR3 has 14 residues. The CDR3, as DNA: TGTGCCAGCAGCCTGGACTGGGGGAGCACTGAAGCTTTCTTT. This translates into CASSLDWGSTEAFF. Together with reference TRBV7-2 and TRBJ1-1, the CDR3 gives the full variable domain: GAGVSQSPSNKVTEKGKDVELRCDPISGHTALYWYRQSLGQGLEFLIYFQGNSAPDKSGLPSDRFSAERTGGSVSTLTIQRTQQEDSAVYLCASSLDWGSTEAFFGQGTRLTVV.

The gene calls are TRBV20-1 and TRBJ2-3; D gene ambiguous. Germline lookup yields CDR1 DFQATT and CDR2 SNEGSKA (reference sequence). The CDR3 spans 14 residues. Between the trimmed V and J ends, which lost 6 bases and 2 bases, there was a span of 15 bases. CDR3: CSAPFSRFTDTQYF. DNA of the CDR3: TGCAGTGCGCCCTTCTCTCGATTCACAGATACGCAGTATTTT.

The V call is TRBV11-2, the J call TRBJ2-7; TRBD2 matches 10 bases. Germline CDR1 SGHAT, CDR2 FQNNGV. The trim removed 5 bases at V and 6 bases at J, leaving 7 bases unmatched. The CDR3 runs 14 residues. The CDR3 bases are TGTGCCAGCAGCCAAAGGACTAGCGGATGCGAGCAGTACTTC. The encoded protein is CASSQRTSGCEQYF. Variable domain in full (rest from reference TRBV11-2 and TRBJ2-7): EAGVAQSPRYKIIEKRQSVAFWCNPISGHATLYWYQQILGQGPKLLIQFQNNGVVDDSQLPKDRFSAERLKGVDSTLKIQPAKLEDSAVYLCASSQRTSGCEQYFGPGTRLTVT.

This clonotype appeared once. This sequence joins TRBV4-1 and TRBJ1-2, with 9 bases identical to TRBD1. Looked up from germline, CDR1 is MGHRA and CDR2 is YSYEKL. V was pared by 5 bases and J by 4 bases, with 11 bases of the junction left unmatched. This CDR3 has 16 residues. CDR3 nucleotide sequence: TGCGCCAGCAGCTTCGGGACAGGGCTTGGCCCCTATGGCTACACCTTC. As protein: CASSFGTGLGPYGYTF.

The CDR3, as DNA: TGTGCCAGCAGTGAACACCCTAGGATGTTGAACACTGAAGCTTTCTTT. Protein: CASSEHPRMLNTEAFF. The rearrangement uses TRBV6-1 and TRBJ1-1; D call uncertain. CDR3 size: 16 residues. Germline V lookup: CDR1 MNHNS, CDR2 SASEGT. The V gene lost 2 bases and the J gene lost 0 bases, with 13 bases spanning the gap.

This clonotype was counted a few times. The V gene is TRBV7-9, the J gene TRBJ1-2; no clear D. Germline-derived CDR1 and CDR2 are SEHNR and FQNEAQ (reference sequence). CDR3 length: 15 residues. V dropped 1 base and J dropped 2 bases, with 11 bases sitting between them. The CDR3 is CASSLGPGSNYGYTF. In nucleotides, the CDR3 is TGTGCCAGCAGCTTAGGACCGGGCTCGAACTATGGCTACACCTTC.

The chain employs TRBV27 and TRBJ2-7, with 8 positions matching TRBD2. The CDR3 is 15 residues long. From germline, CDR1 is MNHEY and CDR2 SMNVEV (reference sequence). The junction had 5 bases not matched to a gene; V was cut back by 0 bases and J by 4 bases. CDR3 loop: CASSLSPSGCYEQYF. The CDR3 region has the DNA TGTGCCAGCAGTTTATCCCCTAGCGGGTGTTACGAGCAGTACTTC.

The rearrangement uses TRBV9 and TRBJ2-5; D is possibly TRBD1 (5 bases). The germline V gene has CDR1 SGDLS and CDR2 YYNGEE. The CDR3 has 13 amino acids. Trimming stripped 7 bases from V and 4 bases from J, with 14 bases between. The DNA of the CDR3 is TGTGCCAGCGGAGACAGTGAAAGAGAGACCCAGTACTTC. Protein: CASGDSERETQYF.

This chain connects TRBV5-6 to TRBJ2-3, with TRBD1 identical over 7 bases. Germline CDR1 SGHDT, CDR2 YYEEEE. CDR3 length: 17 residues. Trimming removed 5 bases from V and 0 bases from J; junction bases left unmatched: 12. The CDR3 here is CASSWWIWDSSTDTQYF. Here the CDR3 DNA reads TGTGCCAGCAGTTGGTGGATTTGGGACAGCAGCACAGATACGCAGTATTTT.

V is TRBV27 and J is TRBJ2-5; the match to TRBD2 covers 13 bases. With V trimmed by 6 bases and J by 5 bases, 6 bases remained unmatched. This CDR3 contains 15 residues. The germline V gene has CDR1 MNHEY and CDR2 SMNVEV (reference sequence). The CDR3 DNA sequence: TGTGCCAGCAGCCAACTAGCGGGGGGGTTTGAGACCCAGTACTTC. This encodes CASSQLAGGFETQYF.

The V call is TRBV4-3, the J call TRBJ2-1; D perhaps matches TRBD1 (5 bases). From germline, CDR1 is LGHNA and CDR2 YSLEER. Trimming stripped 0 bases from V and 7 bases from J, with 16 bases between. The CDR3 is made up of 16 amino acids. The CDR3 DNA sequence: TGCGCCAGCAGCCAAGAGAGGCAGGGAATAAAAAATGAGCAGTTCTTC. Translated: CASSQERQGIKNEQFF.

The chain couples TRBV4-1 to TRBJ2-3, with D unresolved. The V end lost 1 base, the J end lost 5 bases, and 10 bases lay between the germline ends. CDR3 length: 14 residues. CDR1 and CDR2 (germline): MGHRA, YSYEKL. CDR3 sequence: CASSQAPLVDTQYF. CDR3 in DNA: TGCGCCAGCAGCCAAGCCCCTTTAGTAGATACGCAGTATTTT.

V usage is TRBV7-6 and J usage is TRBJ2-7, with TRBD1 as a possible D gene (6 bases). This CDR3 comprises 12 residues. V gave up 5 bases and J gave up 6 bases, with 11 bases separating them. The germline gives CDR1 SGHVS, CDR2 FNYEAQ. The CDR3: CASSLNRAEQYF. DNA of the CDR3: TGTGCCAGCAGCCTTAACAGGGCCGAGCAGTACTTC.

The chain employs TRBV10-3 and TRBJ2-7, with 10 nucleotides matching TRBD2. Judging by the DNA end, TRBJ2-4 fits better; the J call may be wrong. The CDR3 has 18 amino acids. The germline CDR1 and CDR2 sequences are ENHRY and SYGVKD. This chain's CDR3 is CAISESGASGGQKNIQYF. In nucleotides, the CDR3 is TGTGCCATCAGTGAGTCAGGGGCTAGCGGGGGCCAAAAAAACATTCAGTACTTC.

V and J are TRBV15 and TRBJ2-5, with a possible D match to TRBD2 (6 bases). The germline CDR1 and CDR2 sequences are LNHNV and YYDKDF (reference sequence). Trimming left V 0 bases short and J 11 bases short, with 16 bases between. This CDR3 comprises 14 residues. The CDR3 coding sequence is TGTGCCACCAGCAGAGATGGGGACTCGGGGGAGCAGTACTTC. Its translation: CATSRDGDSGEQYF.

The J gene is TRBJ2-1, the V gene TRBV29-1; D may match TRBD1 or TRBD2 (5 bases each). V was pared by 7 bases and J by 8 bases, with 24 bases between. The CDR3 contains 15 residues. Germline assignment: CDR1 SQVTM and CDR2 ANQGSEA. The CDR3 sequence is CSAEPGPSRGDEQFF. CDR3 nucleotide sequence: TGCAGCGCCGAACCGGGACCAAGTCGTGGGGATGAGCAGTTCTTC.

The CDR3 nucleotides are TGTGCCAGCAGTGAACAGGGTTATCAGCCCCAGCATTTT. This gives the protein CASSEQGYQPQHF. The chain couples TRBV6-5 to TRBJ1-5; D possibly corresponds to TRBD1 (6 bases). The CDR3 runs 13 residues. Looked up from germline, CDR1 is MNHEY and CDR2 is SVGAGI. V was shortened by 5 bases and J by 5 bases, with 10 bases between the two germline ends.

This clonotype was observed at least ten times. This rearrangement joins TRBV6-2 or TRBV6-3 to TRBJ2-7; D is unresolved. This CDR3 region has 13 residues. Germline CDR1 reads MNHEY; CDR2 reads SVGEGT. The ends were cut back, 5 bases at V and 0 bases at J, with 8 bases in the middle. The CDR3 region has the DNA TGTGCCAGCAGTAGGCGAGGCTCCTACGAGCAGTACTTC. Protein product: CASSRRGSYEQYF.